This T cell receptor beta chain was obtained from a study of shared T cell receptors in the human thymus. This clone is a singleton in its sample. The method was immunoSEQ multiplex PCR; TCRdb's version includes in-frame clones alone and lacks a portion of them. The repertoire has under 850,000 clones, approximately 90% of them found once; the top ten carry approximately 0.011%. With V trimmed by 4 bases and J by 6 bases, 11 bases remained unmatched. CDR3 length: 16 residues. The V gene's germline CDR1 is MGHRA and CDR2 YSYEKL. This sample was also put to use in a study of human thymus T cells. As that report states: Serving as donors were healthy Finnish infants, each of whom was having open corrective surgery for congenital heart defects. Thymus specimens were resections from corrective heart surgery. Unrelated individuals reportedly shared highly overlapping thymic TCR repertoires.

What was sequenced was thymocytes. The chain links TRBV4-1 to TRBJ2-7, with TRBD2 identical over 11 bases. This TCR was sampled from a boy in the first two years of life with a congenital heart defect. The CDR3 sequence: CASSPALAGGPGEQYF. The DNA of the CDR3 is TGCGCCAGCAGCCCGGCCCTAGCGGGAGGACCAGGCGAGCAGTACTTC.